What follows are 24 T cell receptor beta chains derived from one specimen sequenced in a study of a mutant IDH1 vaccine in newly diagnosed glioma. Some clones are missing from TCRdb's copy, which holds only in-frame ones; the method was immunoSEQ multiplex PCR. This sample has tens of thousands of clones, with roughly 79% found just once. Described time point: week 23, last vaccination. In the vaccine, a single dose held 300 ug of the mutant IDH1 20-mer peptide, along with topical imiquimod. Their recognized antigens are unknown. This sample comprised PBMCs, obtained from a glioma patient whose treatment included an IDH1 peptide vaccine. All receptors derive from a man aged 40-49 years with glioma.

V and J are TRBV11-1 and TRBJ1-2, with D uncertain. V was trimmed by 5 bases and J by 3 bases, leaving 19 bases between them. Germline assignment: CDR1 SGHAT and CDR2 FQDESV (reference sequence). This CDR3 contains 16 residues. CDR3 DNA: TGTGCCAGCAGCGAAGGTCGTTGGGGAATGGACTATGGCTACACCTTC. Encoded protein: CASSEGRWGMDYGYTF.

The chain employs TRBV2 and TRBJ2-7, with D tentatively TRBD1 (5 bases). V was cut by 4 bases and J by 1 base, with 8 bases left in between. CDR3 length equals 13 residues. Germline loops: CDR1 SNHLY, CDR2 FYNNEI. The CDR3 DNA reads as TGTGCCAGCAGTGGGACATATTCCTACGAGCAGTACTTC. It yields the protein CASSGTYSYEQYF.

This clone was seen a single time. The gene calls are TRBV5-6 and TRBJ1-1, with D perhaps TRBD1 (5 bases). The ends were cut back, 0 bases at V and 1 base at J, with 10 bases in the middle. Germline CDR1 reads SGHDT; CDR2 reads YYEEEE. CDR3 length equals 15 residues. CDR3 protein: CASSLVAGSNTEAFF. The DNA for the CDR3 is TGTGCCAGCAGCTTGGTTGCAGGGTCGAACACTGAAGCTTTCTTT.

The gene calls are TRBV4-3 and TRBJ1-1; D not resolved. The germline CDR1 and CDR2 sequences are LGHNA and YSLEER. The CDR3 contains 14 residues. V shed 5 bases and J shed 0 bases, with 10 bases lying between them. The CDR3 DNA reads as TGCGCCAGCAGCTATCGACGGATGAACACTGAAGCTTTCTTT. Translation gives CASSYRRMNTEAFF.

This chain joins TRBV9 and TRBJ2-2, with 8 bases fitting TRBD2. J was trimmed by 5 bases and V by 3 bases; bases with no gene match: 15. Germline V gene lookup returns CDR1 SGDLS and CDR2 YYNGEE. The CDR3 sequence is 18 residues long. Written as DNA, the CDR3 is TGTGCCAGCAGCGCCACCGCGGGGGGCCAGTCGAGGACCGGGGAGCTGTTTTTT. Translated: CASSATAGGQSRTGELFF.

V is TRBV6-1 and J is TRBJ2-3; 7 nucleotides align to TRBD2. CDR1 MNHNS and CDR2 SASEGT come from the germline V gene. The length of the CDR3 is 13 residues. The CDR3 nucleotides read TGTGCAATTAGCGGGCAGGCCACAGATACGCAGTATTTT. It yields the protein CAISGQATDTQYF.

This clone occurred a few times. The chain couples TRBV6-6 to TRBJ2-7; the match to TRBD1 covers 7 bases. Per germline, CDR1 MNHNY and CDR2 SVGAGI (reference sequence). The V gene end was trimmed by 2 bases and the J gene end by 2 bases; junction bases not matched to a gene: 9. The CDR3 contains 16 residues. In nucleotides, the CDR3 is TGTGCCAGCAGTTACCCGGGTCGACAGGGAACCTACGAGCAGTACTTC. This gives the protein CASSYPGRQGTYEQYF.

A remark on this clone: Other nucleotide sequences in the sample specify the same CDR3. This chain connects TRBV7-2 to TRBJ2-7, with no clear D. The CDR3 consists of 11 residues. Germline assignment: CDR1 SGHTA and CDR2 FQGNSA. The V and J ends lost 2 bases and 4 bases respectively, with 3 bases between them. The CDR3 loop is CASSLIYEQYF. CDR3 coding DNA: TGTGCCAGCAGCTTAATTTACGAGCAGTACTTC.

The J gene is TRBJ2-1, the V gene TRBV5-1; D not resolved. Germline CDR1 and CDR2: SGHRS and YFSETQ. Trimming cost V 0 bases and J 9 bases, with 7 bases left between them. This CDR3 comprises 12 residues. The CDR3 is CASSLGWGEQFF. Written as DNA, the CDR3 is TGCGCCAGCAGCTTGGGTTGGGGTGAGCAGTTCTTC.

V and J are TRBV6-5 and TRBJ2-3; TRBD2 is a possible D gene (5 bases). This CDR3 has 14 amino acids. Germline CDR1 MNHEY, CDR2 SVGAGI. The ends were cut back, 4 bases at V and 0 bases at J, with 8 bases in the middle. CDR3 in amino acids: CASSFRTSTDTQYF. CDR3 nucleotides: TGTGCCAGCAGTTTCAGGACTAGCACAGATACGCAGTATTTT.

The chain uses TRBV7-9 and TRBJ1-5, with D perhaps matching TRBD1 (5 bases). The germline V gene has CDR1 SEHNR and CDR2 FQNEAQ (reference sequence). With 5 bases removed from V and 3 bases from J, the gap between germline ends came to 14 bases. This CDR3 has 15 amino acids. Written as DNA, the CDR3 is TGTGCCAGCAGCGACTTTCGGGACCCCAATCAGCCCCAGCATTTT. Its translation is CASSDFRDPNQPQHF.

The count of this clone is one. The V gene is TRBV30, the J gene TRBJ2-5; TRBD1 matches 8 bases. The CDR3 runs to 17 residues. CDR1 is GTSNPN and CDR2 is SVGIG in the germline V gene (reference sequence). V was pared by 3 bases and J by 3 bases, with 15 bases of the junction left unmatched. CDR3 amino acids: CAWRKRWSRGREETQYF. CDR3 bases: TGTGCCTGGAGAAAACGCTGGAGCAGGGGGCGGGAAGAGACCCAGTACTTC.

The chain uses TRBV7-9 and TRBJ2-1; perhaps TRBD2 as D (6 bases). The germline V and J ends were trimmed by 1 base and 6 bases, with 10 bases remaining between them. Germline CDR1 is SEHNR and CDR2 is FQNEAQ (reference sequence). The CDR3 consists of 14 residues. CDR3: CASSLDRGGNEQFF. CDR3 sequence (DNA): TGTGCCAGCAGCTTAGATAGGGGAGGCAATGAGCAGTTCTTC.

The rearrangement joins TRBV6-4 to TRBJ2-6; no definite D call. The CDR3 length is 14 residues. From germline, CDR1 is MRHNA and CDR2 SNTAGT. V lost 3 bases and J 1 base, leaving 4 bases between the germline ends. The CDR3 loop reads CASSEISGANVLTF. CDR3 bases: TGTGCCAGCAGTGAAATTTCTGGGGCCAACGTCCTGACTTTC.

This chain uses TRBV19 with TRBJ2-6, with 8 bases aligning to TRBD2. Germline V CDR1 and CDR2: LNHDA, SQIVND (reference sequence). This CDR3 contains 16 residues. With V trimmed by 7 bases and J by 1 base, 6 bases remained unmatched. For the CDR3, the DNA is TGTGCCAGTATCCCGGGGGGGAAATCTGGGGCCAACGTCCTGACTTTC. This sequence encodes CASIPGGKSGANVLTF. Drawing the rest from reference TRBV19 and TRBJ2-6, the complete variable domain is DGGITQSPKYLFRKEGQNVTLSCEQNLNHDAMYWYRQDPGQGLRLIYYSQIVNDFQKGDIAEGYSVSREKKESFPLTVTSAQKNPTAFYLCASIPGGKSGANVLTFGAGSRLTVL.

This clone occurred a few times. J is TRBJ1-1 and V is TRBV29-1; TRBD1 might be the D (6 bases). This CDR3 has 15 residues. V lost 7 bases to trimming and J lost 2 bases, with 20 bases between them. In germline, CDR1 is SQVTM, CDR2 ANQGSEA. The DNA for the CDR3 is TGCAGCGGTTTCTCTCTCGGGACATACAACACTGAAGCTTTCTTT. Translation: CSGFSLGTYNTEAFF.

This chain joins TRBV10-2 and TRBJ1-2; TRBD1 aligns across 7 bases. V was pared by 2 bases and J by 2 bases, with 5 bases of the junction left unmatched. The CDR3 has 15 residues. CDR1 and CDR2 from the germline V gene are WSHSY and SAAADI. CDR3 DNA sequence: TGCGCCAGCAGTGAGGGCCCACAGGGGAACTATGGCTACACCTTC. It yields the protein CASSEGPQGNYGYTF.

The chain joins TRBV18 to TRBJ1-1, with a possible D match to TRBD1 (6 bases). Trimming shortened V by 2 bases and J by 1 base, and 14 bases separated the two germline ends. Germline loops: CDR1 KGHSH, CDR2 LQKENI. The CDR3 has 16 amino acids. The CDR3 bases are TGTGCCAGCTCACCAAAACCCTTAGGGGGGAACACTGAAGCTTTCTTT. It specifies CASSPKPLGGNTEAFF.

The chain links TRBV7-2 to TRBJ1-2, with 8 nucleotides matching TRBD1. Germline trimming cut 5 bases from V and 4 bases from J; bases unmatched to any gene: 6. CDR1 and CDR2 from the germline V gene are SGHTA and FQGNSA. The CDR3 length is 14 residues. This chain's CDR3 is CASSQDRVTYGYTF. The CDR3 DNA follows: TGTGCCAGCAGCCAGGACAGGGTTACCTATGGCTACACCTTC.

This clone was counted only a few times. The rearrangement joins TRBV6-6 to TRBJ1-1; 10 nucleotides agree with TRBD1. This CDR3 is built from 15 residues. V lost 8 bases and J lost 4; bases outside the gene matches: 10. CDR1 is MNHNY, CDR2 SVGAGI, per germline (reference sequence). CDR3 region: CASRRDRGVSTEAFF. CDR3 DNA sequence: TGTGCCAGCCGCCGGGACAGGGGAGTGAGCACTGAAGCTTTCTTT.

The gene calls are TRBV7-2 and TRBJ2-2; a weak D match, TRBD2 (5 bases). Between the trimmed V and J ends, which lost 5 bases and 6 bases, there was a span of 13 bases. The germline V gene has CDR1 SGHTA and CDR2 FQGNSA. The CDR3 has 14 residues. The DNA of the CDR3 is TGTGCCAGCAGCCCGTTCGCGGGCGCCGGGGAGCTGTTTTTT. Amino acid sequence: CASSPFAGAGELFF.

This chain connects TRBV4-3 to TRBJ1-1, with D uncertain. V was trimmed by 0 bases and J by 1 base, leaving 9 bases between them. This CDR3 comprises 15 residues. Per germline, CDR1 LGHNA and CDR2 YSLEER. This CDR3 reads CASSQDRVGNTEAFF. In nucleotides, the CDR3 is TGCGCCAGCAGCCAAGACCGGGTAGGGAACACTGAAGCTTTCTTT.

J is TRBJ2-5 and V is TRBV5-4, with TRBD1 matching over 8 bases. The CDR3 contains 14 residues. V was pared by 4 bases and J by 4 bases, with 6 bases of the junction left unmatched. From germline, CDR1 is SGHNT and CDR2 YYREEE (reference sequence). The CDR3 sequence is CASSRTGNGETQYF. As DNA, the CDR3 is TGTGCCAGCAGCCGGACAGGGAATGGAGAGACCCAGTACTTC.

J is TRBJ1-1 and V is TRBV10-3, with D uncertain. Germline assignment: CDR1 ENHRY and CDR2 SYGVKD. This CDR3 comprises 12 residues. V was clipped by 10 bases and J by 3 bases, with 12 bases between them. CDR3 sequence (DNA): TGTGCCACCCGGACGTCGGACACTGAAGCTTTCTTT. It codes for CATRTSDTEAFF.